This TCR beta chain was sequenced in a study of cytomegalovirus exposure and HLA in healthy donors. Germline loops: CDR1 MGHRA, CDR2 YSYEKL. The CDR3 sequence is 18 residues long. J gave up 1 base and V 1 base, and 10 bases lay outside the gene matches. This clone has only a few counts. Vbeta (60) and Jbeta (13) primers were used in the PCR. Clones were read by immunoSEQ multiplex PCR, and TCRdb kept only the in-frame ones, dropping some. The table shows around 100,000 clones, with about 77% occurring only once. The clonotype was recovered from a woman in her forties or fifties in good health and CMV-seropositive. The sample was PBMCs. The genes are TRBV4-1 and TRBJ2-3; 8 bases match TRBD1. The CDR3 protein is CASSQVLGTTGGTDTQYF. Here the CDR3 DNA reads TGCGCCAGCAGCCAAGTTTTGGGGACGACAGGGGGCACAGATACGCAGTATTTT.